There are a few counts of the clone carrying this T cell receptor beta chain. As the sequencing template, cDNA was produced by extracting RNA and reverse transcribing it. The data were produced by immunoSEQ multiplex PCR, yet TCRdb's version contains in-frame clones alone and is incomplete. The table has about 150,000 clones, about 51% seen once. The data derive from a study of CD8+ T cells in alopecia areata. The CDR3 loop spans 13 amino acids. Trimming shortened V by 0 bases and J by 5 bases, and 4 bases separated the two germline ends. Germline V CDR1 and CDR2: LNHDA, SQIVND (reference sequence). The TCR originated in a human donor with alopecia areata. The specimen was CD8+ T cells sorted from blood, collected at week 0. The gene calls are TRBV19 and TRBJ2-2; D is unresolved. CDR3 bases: TGTGCCAGTAGTATAGATTTTACCGGGGAGCTGTTTTTT. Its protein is CASSIDFTGELFF.